These 5 T cell receptor beta chains originate from one sample sequenced in a study of T cell responses to AZD1222 COVID-19 vaccine. Method: immunoSEQ multiplex PCR; TCRdb's copy keeps in-frame clones and lacks some. The data contain 150,000 to 200,000 clones, 94% of them singletons. This specimen consisted of peripheral blood, obtained on day 0 of AZD1222 vaccination. Receptors were obtained from an adult in good health.

The chain is built from TRBV28 and TRBJ1-1; possibly TRBD1 for D (5 bases). Germline CDR1 reads MDHEN; CDR2 reads SYDVKM. The CDR3 is 14 amino acids. V gave up 5 bases and J gave up 0 bases, with 10 bases separating them. CDR3: CASSNRIMNTEAFF. The CDR3 nucleotides read TGTGCCAGCAGTAACAGGATCATGAACACTGAAGCTTTCTTT.

The chain uses TRBV28 and TRBJ1-5, with 9 bases matching TRBD1. The J segment lost 2 bases and the V segment lost 5 bases, leaving 10 bases of the junction unmatched. The CDR3 spans 17 residues. CDR1 MDHEN and CDR2 SYDVKM come from the germline V gene. The CDR3 loop reads CASSPDRGFKGNQPQHF. The CDR3 coding sequence is TGTGCCAGCAGTCCGGACAGGGGATTTAAGGGCAATCAGCCCCAGCATTTT. Supplemented by reference TRBV28 and TRBJ1-5, the full variable domain reads DVKVTQSSRYLVKRTGEKVFLECVQDMDHENMFWYRQDPGLGLRLIYFSYDVKMKEKGDIPEGYSVSREKKERFSLILESASTNQTSMYLCASSPDRGFKGNQPQHFGDGTRLSIL.

The rearrangement joins TRBV5-6 to TRBJ2-3, with D perhaps matching TRBD2 (5 bases). V shed 5 bases and J shed 4 bases, with 17 bases lying between them. The length of the CDR3 is 15 residues. Germline V gene sequence: CDR1 SGHDT, CDR2 YYEEEE. The CDR3 DNA is TGTGCCAGCAGTCTCAGCCGGGGAAACGCAGATACGCAGTATTTT. Protein sequence: CASSLSRGNADTQYF.

This chain links TRBV19 with TRBJ1-5; D perhaps matches TRBD1 (6 bases). Trimming took off 7 bases at V and 8 bases at J, with 15 bases between the two ends. The CDR3 is 13 amino acids. The V gene's germline CDR1 is LNHDA and CDR2 SQIVND (reference sequence). The CDR3 reads CASNPTGFEPQHF. The DNA of the CDR3 is TGTGCCAGTAACCCGACAGGTTTCGAGCCCCAGCATTTT.

The V gene is TRBV6-5, the J gene TRBJ2-1, with D possibly TRBD1 on 5 matching bases. The CDR3 extends over 13 amino acids. V was cut by 2 bases and J by 9 bases, with 11 bases left in between. CDR1 and CDR2 from the germline V gene are MNHEY and SVGAGI. CDR3 loop: CASSYGRAFEQFF. CDR3 sequence (DNA): TGTGCCAGCAGTTACGGCAGGGCATTTGAGCAGTTCTTC.